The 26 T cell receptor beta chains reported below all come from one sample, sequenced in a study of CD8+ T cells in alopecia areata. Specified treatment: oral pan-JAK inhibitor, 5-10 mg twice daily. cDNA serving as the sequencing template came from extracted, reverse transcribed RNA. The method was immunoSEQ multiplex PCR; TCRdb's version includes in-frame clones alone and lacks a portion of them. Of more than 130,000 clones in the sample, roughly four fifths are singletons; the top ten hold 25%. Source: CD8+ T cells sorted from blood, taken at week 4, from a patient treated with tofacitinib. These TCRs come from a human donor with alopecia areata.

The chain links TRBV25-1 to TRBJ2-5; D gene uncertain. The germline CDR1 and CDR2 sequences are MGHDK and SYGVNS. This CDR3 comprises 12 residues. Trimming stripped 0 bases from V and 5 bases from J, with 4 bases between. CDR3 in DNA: TGTGCCAGCAGTGAATATATGGAGACCCAGTACTTC. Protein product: CASSEYMETQYF.

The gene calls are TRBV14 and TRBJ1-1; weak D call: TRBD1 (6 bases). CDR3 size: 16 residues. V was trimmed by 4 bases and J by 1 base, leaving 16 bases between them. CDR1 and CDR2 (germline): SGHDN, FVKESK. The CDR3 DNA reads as TGTGCCAGCAGCCTGACAGGCAACACGTGGAACACTGAAGCTTTCTTT. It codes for CASSLTGNTWNTEAFF.

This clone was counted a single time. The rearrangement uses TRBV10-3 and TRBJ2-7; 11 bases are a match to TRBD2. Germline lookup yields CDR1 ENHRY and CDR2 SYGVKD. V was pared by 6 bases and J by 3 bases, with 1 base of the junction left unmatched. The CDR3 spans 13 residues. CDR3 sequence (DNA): TGTGCCATCAGACTAGCGGGGGACTACGAGCAGTACTTC. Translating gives CAIRLAGDYEQYF.

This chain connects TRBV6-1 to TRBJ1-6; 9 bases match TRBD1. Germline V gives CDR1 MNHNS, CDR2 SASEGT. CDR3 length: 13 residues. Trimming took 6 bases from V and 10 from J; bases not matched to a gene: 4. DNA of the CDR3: TGTGCCAGCAGGGACAGGGGTGACTCACCCCTCCACTTT. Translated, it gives CASRDRGDSPLHF.

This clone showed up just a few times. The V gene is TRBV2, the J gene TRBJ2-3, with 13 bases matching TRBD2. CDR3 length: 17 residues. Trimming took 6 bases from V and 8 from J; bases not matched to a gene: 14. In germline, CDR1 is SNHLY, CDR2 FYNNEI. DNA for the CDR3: TGTGCCAGCAGGTCATCCGGGACTAGCGGGGTTTATGGTACGCAGTATTTT. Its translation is CASRSSGTSGVYGTQYF.

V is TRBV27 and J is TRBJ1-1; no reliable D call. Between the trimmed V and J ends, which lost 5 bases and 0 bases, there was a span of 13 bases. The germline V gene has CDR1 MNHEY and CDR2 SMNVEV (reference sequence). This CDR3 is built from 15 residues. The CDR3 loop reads CASSAGRSMNTEAFF. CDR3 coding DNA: TGTGCCAGCAGTGCCGGGAGGAGCATGAACACTGAAGCTTTCTTT.

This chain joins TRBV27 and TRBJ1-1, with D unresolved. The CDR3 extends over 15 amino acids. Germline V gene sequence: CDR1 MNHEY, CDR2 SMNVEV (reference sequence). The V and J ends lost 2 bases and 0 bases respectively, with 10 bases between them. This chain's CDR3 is CASSLGAGVNTEAFF. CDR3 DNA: TGTGCCAGCAGTTTAGGTGCAGGCGTGAACACTGAAGCTTTCTTT.

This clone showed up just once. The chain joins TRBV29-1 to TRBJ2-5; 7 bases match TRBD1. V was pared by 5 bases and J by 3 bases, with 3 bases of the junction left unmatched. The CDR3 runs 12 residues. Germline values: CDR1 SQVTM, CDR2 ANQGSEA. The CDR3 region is CSVTGTEETQYF. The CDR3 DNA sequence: TGCAGCGTTACCGGGACAGAAGAGACCCAGTACTTC.

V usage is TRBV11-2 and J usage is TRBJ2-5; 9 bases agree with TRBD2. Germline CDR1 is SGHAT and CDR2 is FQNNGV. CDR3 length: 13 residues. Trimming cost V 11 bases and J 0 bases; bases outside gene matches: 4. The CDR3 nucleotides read TGTGCCTCTAGCGGGGCGTACCAAGAGACCCAGTACTTC. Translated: CASSGAYQETQYF. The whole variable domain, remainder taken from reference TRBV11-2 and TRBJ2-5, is EAGVAQSPRYKIIEKRQSVAFWCNPISGHATLYWYQQILGQGPKLLIQFQNNGVVDDSQLPKDRFSAERLKGVDSTLKIQPAKLEDSAVYLCASSGAYQETQYFGPGTRLLVL.

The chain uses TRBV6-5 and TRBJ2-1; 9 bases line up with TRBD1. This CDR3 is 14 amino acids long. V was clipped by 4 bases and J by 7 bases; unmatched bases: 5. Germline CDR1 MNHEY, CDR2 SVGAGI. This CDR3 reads CASSSGTGRNEQFF. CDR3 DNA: TGTGCCAGCAGTTCTGGGACAGGGCGGAATGAGCAGTTCTTC.

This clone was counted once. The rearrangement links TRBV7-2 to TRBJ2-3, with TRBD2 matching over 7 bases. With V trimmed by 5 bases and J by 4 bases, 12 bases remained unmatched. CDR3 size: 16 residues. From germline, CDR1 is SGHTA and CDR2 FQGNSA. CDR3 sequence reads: CASSTVSGGSSDTQYF. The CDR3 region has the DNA TGTGCCAGCAGCACCGTTTCGGGGGGATCCTCAGATACGCAGTATTTT.

As DNA, the CDR3 is TGTGCCAGCAGTTTAGGACGGGTCACGTACGAGCAGTACTTC. Translating gives CASSLGRVTYEQYF. The rearrangement links TRBV27 to TRBJ2-7; D call uncertain. CDR3 length equals 14 residues. V lost 2 bases, J lost 4 bases, and 12 bases lay in between. The germline V gene has CDR1 MNHEY and CDR2 SMNVEV (reference sequence).

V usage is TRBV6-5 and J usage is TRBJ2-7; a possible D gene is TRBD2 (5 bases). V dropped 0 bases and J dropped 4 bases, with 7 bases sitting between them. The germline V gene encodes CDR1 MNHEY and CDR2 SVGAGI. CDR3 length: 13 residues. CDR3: CASSYSGRYEQYF. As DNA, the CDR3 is TGTGCCAGCAGTTACTCTGGGAGATACGAGCAGTACTTC.

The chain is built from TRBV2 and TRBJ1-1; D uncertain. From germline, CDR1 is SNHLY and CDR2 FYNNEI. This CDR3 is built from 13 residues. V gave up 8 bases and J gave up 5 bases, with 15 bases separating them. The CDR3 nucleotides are TGTGCCAGCCCTGCGAGGGTGGGGACTGAAGCTTTCTTT. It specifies CASPARVGTEAFF.

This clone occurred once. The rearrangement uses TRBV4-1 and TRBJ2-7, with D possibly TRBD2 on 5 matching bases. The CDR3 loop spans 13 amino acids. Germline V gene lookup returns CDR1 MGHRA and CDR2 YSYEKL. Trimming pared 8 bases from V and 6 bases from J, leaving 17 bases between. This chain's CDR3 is CASRLGLAGEQYF. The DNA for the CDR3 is TGCGCCAGCCGCCTTGGCCTAGCAGGCGAGCAGTACTTC.

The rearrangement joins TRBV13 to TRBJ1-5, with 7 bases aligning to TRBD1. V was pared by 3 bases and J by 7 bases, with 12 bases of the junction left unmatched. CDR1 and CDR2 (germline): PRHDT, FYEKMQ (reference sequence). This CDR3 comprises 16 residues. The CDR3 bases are TGTGCCAGCAGCTTTGGACAGGCTTATTCGGGACAGCCCCAGCATTTT. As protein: CASSFGQAYSGQPQHF.

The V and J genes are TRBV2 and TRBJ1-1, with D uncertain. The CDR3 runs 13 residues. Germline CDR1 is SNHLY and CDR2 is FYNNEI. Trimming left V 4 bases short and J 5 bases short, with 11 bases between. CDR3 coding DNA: TGTGCCAGCAGTGCGAAGGCTTTGACTGAAGCTTTCTTT. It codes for CASSAKALTEAFF.

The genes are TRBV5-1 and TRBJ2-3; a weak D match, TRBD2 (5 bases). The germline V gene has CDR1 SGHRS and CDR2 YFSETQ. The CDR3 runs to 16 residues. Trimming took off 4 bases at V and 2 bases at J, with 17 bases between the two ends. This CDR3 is CASSGGRTFLTDTQYF. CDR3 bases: TGCGCCAGCAGCGGAGGAAGGACCTTCCTCACAGATACGCAGTATTTT. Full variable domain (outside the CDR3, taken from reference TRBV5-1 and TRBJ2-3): KAGVTQTPRYLIKTRGQQVTLSCSPISGHRSVSWYQQTPGQGLQFLFEYFSETQRNKGNFPGRFSGRQFSNSRSEMNVSTLELGDSALYLCASSGGRTFLTDTQYFGPGTRLTVL.

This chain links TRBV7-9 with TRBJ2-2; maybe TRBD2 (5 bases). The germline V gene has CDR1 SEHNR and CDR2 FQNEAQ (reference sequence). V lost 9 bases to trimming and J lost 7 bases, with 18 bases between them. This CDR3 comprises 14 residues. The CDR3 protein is CARPPKSGSGELFF. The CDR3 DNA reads TGTGCCAGACCACCCAAGTCTGGGAGCGGGGAGCTGTTTTTT. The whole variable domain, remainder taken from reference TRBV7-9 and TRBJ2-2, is DTGVSQNPRHKITKRGQNVTFRCDPISEHNRLYWYRQTLGQGPEFLTYFQNEAQLEKSRLLSDRFSAERPKGSFSTLEIQRTEQGDSAMYLCARPPKSGSGELFFGEGSRLTVL.

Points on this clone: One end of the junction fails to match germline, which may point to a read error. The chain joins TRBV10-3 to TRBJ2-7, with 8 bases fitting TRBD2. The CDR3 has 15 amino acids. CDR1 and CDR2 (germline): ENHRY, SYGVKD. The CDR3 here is CASSPLAGGPYEQYF. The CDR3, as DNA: TGTGCCAGCAGTCCCCTAGCGGGTGGGCCCTACGAGCAGTACTTC.

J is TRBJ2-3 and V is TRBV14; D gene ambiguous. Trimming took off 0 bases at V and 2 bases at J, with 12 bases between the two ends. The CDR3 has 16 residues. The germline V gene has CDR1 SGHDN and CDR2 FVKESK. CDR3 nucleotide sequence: TGTGCCAGCAGCCAAGATCGGGCAGTTACCACAGATACGCAGTATTTT. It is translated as CASSQDRAVTTDTQYF.

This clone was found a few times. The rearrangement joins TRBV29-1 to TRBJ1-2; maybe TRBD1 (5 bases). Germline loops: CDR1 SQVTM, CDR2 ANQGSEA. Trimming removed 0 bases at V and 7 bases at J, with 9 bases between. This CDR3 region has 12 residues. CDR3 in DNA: TGCAGCGTTGAAGACAGGGTTGGTGGCTACACCTTC. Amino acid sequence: CSVEDRVGGYTF.

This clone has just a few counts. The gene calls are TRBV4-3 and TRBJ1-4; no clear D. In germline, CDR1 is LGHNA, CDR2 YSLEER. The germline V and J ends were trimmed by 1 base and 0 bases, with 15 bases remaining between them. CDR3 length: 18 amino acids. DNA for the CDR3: TGCGCCAGCAGCCAAGCTGTTAACCACAGATCAACTAATGAAAAACTGTTTTTT. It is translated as CASSQAVNHRSTNEKLFF.

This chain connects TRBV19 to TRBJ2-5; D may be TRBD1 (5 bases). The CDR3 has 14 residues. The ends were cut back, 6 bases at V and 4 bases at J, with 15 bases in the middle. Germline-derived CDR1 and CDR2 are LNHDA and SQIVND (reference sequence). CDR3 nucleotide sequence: TGTGCCAGTAGCCCCTGGACACAAGGAGAGACCCAGTACTTC. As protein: CASSPWTQGETQYF.

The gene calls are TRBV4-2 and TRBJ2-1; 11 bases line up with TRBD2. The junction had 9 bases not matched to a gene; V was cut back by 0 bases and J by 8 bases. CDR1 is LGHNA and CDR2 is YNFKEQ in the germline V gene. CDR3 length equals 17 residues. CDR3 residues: CASSQDYVAGGPYEQFF. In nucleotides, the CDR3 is TGTGCCAGCAGCCAAGATTACGTAGCGGGGGGGCCCTATGAGCAGTTCTTC.

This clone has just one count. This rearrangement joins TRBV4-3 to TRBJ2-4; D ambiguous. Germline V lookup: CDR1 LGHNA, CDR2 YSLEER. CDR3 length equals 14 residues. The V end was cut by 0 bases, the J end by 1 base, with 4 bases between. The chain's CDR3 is CASSQDSAKNIQYF. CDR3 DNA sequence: TGCGCCAGCAGCCAAGATTCGGCCAAAAACATTCAGTACTTC.